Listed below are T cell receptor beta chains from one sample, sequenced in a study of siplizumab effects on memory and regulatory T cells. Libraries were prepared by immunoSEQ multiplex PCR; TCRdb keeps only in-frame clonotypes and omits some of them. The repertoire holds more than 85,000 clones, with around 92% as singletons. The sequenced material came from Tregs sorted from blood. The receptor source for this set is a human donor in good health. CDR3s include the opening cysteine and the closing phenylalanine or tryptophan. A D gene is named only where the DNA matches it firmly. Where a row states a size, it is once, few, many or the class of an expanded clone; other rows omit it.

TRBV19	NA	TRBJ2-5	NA	TGTGCCAGTAGTATGCGGGTGGCGGGCGGACGAGGGGTGGAGACCCAGTACTTC	CASSMRVAGGRGVETQYF
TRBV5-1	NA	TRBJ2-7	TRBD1	TGCGCCAGCAGCTTGACAGGGGGTTCCCTCGAGCAGTACTTC	CASSLTGGSLEQYF
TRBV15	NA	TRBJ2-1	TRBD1	TGTGCCACCAGTCTACCGGACAGGGGTAGCAATGAGCAGTTCTTC	CATSLPDRGSNEQFF
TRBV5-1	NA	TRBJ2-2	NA	TGCGCCAGCAGGATGCTCGGCGCAGTCGGGGAGCTGTTTTTT	CASRMLGAVGELFF
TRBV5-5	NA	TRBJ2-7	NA	TGTGCCAGCAGCTTGGTTGCAGGATCCTACGAGCAGTACTTC	CASSLVAGSYEQYF
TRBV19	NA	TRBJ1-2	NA	TGTGCCAGTAACATAGTGCATCCACCTGACTATGGCTACACCTTC	CASNIVHPPDYGYTF
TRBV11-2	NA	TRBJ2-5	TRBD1	TGTGCCAGCAGCCCGGGACAGGGGGCGGAGACCCAGTACTTC	CASSPGQGAETQYF
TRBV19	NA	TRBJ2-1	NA	TGTGCCAGTAGTATAGGTCCCGGAACTTCCTACAATGAGCAGTTCTTC	CASSIGPGTSYNEQFF
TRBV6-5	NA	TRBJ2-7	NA	TGTGCCAGCAGTTATCGTACCTCCTACGAGCAGTACTTC	CASSYRTSYEQYF
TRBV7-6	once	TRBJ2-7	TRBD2	TGTGCCAGCAGCTCAGGGACTAGCGCGGCCTACGAGCAGTACTTC	CASSSGTSAAYEQYF
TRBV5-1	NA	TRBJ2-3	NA	TGCGCCAGCAGCTTGGGTCCCGCGGTGGGTACAGATACGCAGTATTTT	CASSLGPAVGTDTQYF
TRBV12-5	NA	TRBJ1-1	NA	TGTGCTAGTGGTTTGGACCAGGGGCAGGGCGCTGAAGCTTTCTTT	CASGLDQGQGAEAFF
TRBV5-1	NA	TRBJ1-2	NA	TGCGCCAGCAGCTACGGTGGAAACTATGGCTACACCTTC	CASSYGGNYGYTF